This T cell receptor (beta chain) was documented in a study of T cell repertoires in cytomegalovirus infection. V was shortened by 3 bases and J by 4 bases, with 12 bases between the two germline ends. Germline loops: CDR1 SGHTA, CDR2 FQGNSA. CDR3 length equals 14 residues. This clonotype was recorded at least ten times. Its matching antigen is unknown. TCRdb ran MiXCR on the reads and lists one entry per CDR3 protein. The sample yields a few hundred thousand distinct CDR3 sequences, 40% seen once. This clonotype was sampled from a human donor in good health (CMV status not recorded). Some clones in this sample may be carry-over from other donors' samples. This rearrangement joins TRBV7-2 to TRBJ1-2, with D perhaps TRBD1 (5 bases). The material was cultured PBMCs, obtained from culture after CMV antigen stimulation. In nucleotides, the CDR3 is TGTGCCAGCAGCTTGGGTCCAGGGCCCTATGGCTACACCTTC. Translating it yields CASSLGPGPYGYTF.